This paragraph reports one TCR beta chain. Ages ranged from roughly 18 to 100 years, with residence in approximately 23 US areas. Self-reported history from a screening survey and questionnaire set each donor's cohort. This entry comes from a study of blood T cell repertoires in COVID-19. Study as a whole: COVID-19 samples from acute and convalescent phases originated in the United States, Italy and Spain.

Original analysis: Scientists estimated how many nucleated cells there were by amplifying reference gene primers. The table came from immunoSEQ multiplex PCR; TCRdb's copy has only in-frame clones and leaves some out. V and J calls and clone size come straight from that table; D and trimming were deduced from the DNA. The sample gives 350,000 to 550,000 clones, around 91% of which show up once; 1% to 1.3% is in the top ten. CDR3 size: 14 residues. The V gene lost 8 bases and the J gene lost 9 bases, with 17 bases spanning the gap. CDR1 is SEHNR, CDR2 FQNEAQ, per germline (reference sequence). This rearrangement joins TRBV7-9 to TRBJ1-6; D possibly corresponds to TRBD1 (5 bases). This receptor was identified in a man between 25 and 39 years old who had recovered from COVID-19. Sequenced sample: PBMCs or T cells enriched from blood (not recorded which). The CDR3 coding sequence is TGTGCCAGCGCGGGGGACCCAAAAAGTTCACCCCTCCACTTT. Its translation is CASAGDPKSSPLHF. Full variable domain (missing parts from reference TRBV7-9 and TRBJ1-6): DTGVSQNPRHKITKRGQNVTFRCDPISEHNRLYWYRQTLGQGPEFLTYFQNEAQLEKSRLLSDRFSAERPKGSFSTLEIQRTEQGDSAMYLCASAGDPKSSPLHFGNGTRLTVT.